Listed below are T cell receptor beta chains from one sample, sequenced in a study of PD-1 blockade in classical Hodgkin lymphoma. TCRdb keeps only in-frame clones here, not all; method: immunoSEQ multiplex PCR. Of 29,000 or so clones in the sample, roughly 70% were seen once. The sequencing here drew on peripheral blood mononuclear cells (PBMCs), taken before the second cycle of nivolumab. Receptor source: a human donor with classical Hodgkin lymphoma. The CDR3 runs from the conserved cysteine through the conserved F or W. Rows may omit the clone size; those that give it use once, few, many or a size class.

abundance	v_gene	CDR3aa
-	TRBV9	CASSPRWGGPYNEQFF
-	TRBV7-9	CASSLGSQTYDSEAFF
-	TRBV28	CASRRDANYGYTF
few	TRBV5-6	CASSLVDRMNTEAFF
-	TRBV5-4	CASSLVKGDYGETQYF
few	TRBV11-3	CASSSHSGQESVTYGYTF
-	TRBV28	CASSRPGVDDYGYTF
large	TRBV7-9	CASSLEGYSGQPQHF
-	TRBV5-6	CASSTGRRNEQFF
medium-sized	TRBV6-1	CASSPRQELYGYTF
-	TRBV18	CASSSASGNYQETQYF
-	TRBV27	CASSLDGNTGELFF
once	TRBV5-1	CASSLQGGNANEKLFF
-	TRBV6-1	CASSEGGHLPVTF
once	TRBV6-6	CASSPPQRGTDTQYF
-	TRBV6-4	CASSEGPFSGELFF
-	TRBV25-1	CASSRIGQETQYF
-	TRBV27	CASSYRGGGTEAFF
-	TRBV27	CASSSSGADTQYF
-	TRBV19	CASSTGSPEETQYF
-	TRBV5-4	CASSFYSGANVLTF
-	TRBV28	CATYYGQANTEAFF
-	TRBV5-1	CASSPHRRSNQETQYF
-	TRBV7-2	CASSLGPGEDTIYF
-	TRBV7-6	CASSLPPGGRWTEAFF
-	TRBV5-5	CASSVSWAEAFF
-	TRBV5-4	CASSSPQSYGYTF
-	TRBV6-5	CASSYTRSNSPLHF
-	TRBV11-2	CASSLQGLRAETQYF
-	TRBV6-1	CASSAEWSAAQPQHF
-	TRBV11-1	CASSLAESTEAFF
-	TRBV2	CASSGSGGPAYEQYF
-	TRBV5-1	CASSLLPGQGYGYTF
-	TRBV7-8	CASSLAAGRTEAFF
-	TRBV29-1	CSVAPGSEQYF
-	TRBV6-5	CASNPGDQNGYTF
-	TRBV5-5	CASSLRGGWELFF
-	TRBV4-1	CASSQMPGPTYSPLHF
-	TRBV9	CASSADRGVGAYNEQFF
-	TRBV7-2	CASTLRRGATDTQYF
-	TRBV2	CASSLWTSNTGELFF
-	TRBV18	CASSPRQNSNEQYF